One and the same sample provided the 18 T cell receptor beta chains below, sequenced in a study of spatial heterogeneity in lung cancer (dated by TCRdb to about 2019). Library generation was performed with 5' RACE. The run used a NextSeq 500. Using fastp at Q25 and MiXCR, TCRdb reprocessed the public reads and kept productive beta chains. For every CDR3 protein sequence, its rows merge into one entry that carries the most common genes and DNA. The sample table records more than 25,000 distinct CDR3 sequences; approximately 6% of these occur just once. The ten largest clones represent under 25% of the sample. What this sample's time point label stands for: blood at routine non-recurrence follow-up after resection. TCR sequencing used whole RNA extracted from tumor and nontumor lung tissue, or from cryopreserved PBMC samples, without cell sorting. Material: PBMCs, obtained at follow-up. The receptors derive from a male donor with early-stage non-small cell lung cancer.

This clonotype appeared many times. This chain connects TRBV7-3 to TRBJ2-5; D assignment may be TRBD1 or TRBD2 (6 bases each). This CDR3 region has 15 residues. Germline CDR1 SGHTA, CDR2 FQGTGA. Trimming took off 4 bases at V and 4 bases at J, with 16 bases between the two ends. CDR3 DNA: TGTGCCAGCAGCTCCAATAGCGGAGGGGGAGAGACCCAGTACTTC. Its protein product is CASSSNSGGGETQYF.

This clonotype was seen at least ten times. This sequence joins TRBV30 and TRBJ1-6; no clear D. The CDR3 sequence is 13 residues long. CDR1 is GTSNPN and CDR2 is SVGIG in the germline V gene (reference sequence). Trimming removed 0 bases from V and 7 bases from J, with 7 bases in between. The CDR3 region is CAWSVLGNSPLHF. Here the CDR3 DNA reads TGTGCCTGGAGTGTACTAGGGAATTCACCCCTCCACTTT.

In this sample, this clonotype turned up many times. The genes are TRBV24-1 and TRBJ2-3, with 7 bases lining up with TRBD2. This CDR3 comprises 16 residues. V lost 5 bases, J lost 2 bases, and 9 bases stayed unmatched. Looked up from germline, CDR1 is KGHDR and CDR2 is SFDVKD. This CDR3 reads CATSGSEAGSTDTQYF. The CDR3 DNA sequence: TGTGCCACCAGTGGGTCCGAAGCGGGGTCCACAGATACGCAGTATTTT.

This clonotype was counted many times. The chain combines TRBV4-2 with TRBJ1-2, with D perhaps TRBD1 (6 bases). V was pared by 4 bases and J by 5 bases, with 20 bases between. The CDR3 consists of 16 residues. The germline gives CDR1 LGHNA, CDR2 YNFKEQ. This CDR3 is CASSPSLIQGGYGYTF. As DNA, the CDR3 is TGTGCCAGCAGCCCCAGCCTCATACAGGGAGGGTATGGCTACACCTTC.

A word on this clonotype: A much more abundant neighbour one base away suggests this may be a read error. This chain connects TRBV7-9 to TRBJ1-1; TRBD1 agrees at 9 bases. CDR1 and CDR2 (germline): SEHNR, FQNEAQ (reference sequence). There are 12 residues in the CDR3. Unmatched junction bases numbered 6, after V lost 6 bases and J lost 10 bases. Here the CDR3 reads CASRPQDRGAFF. In DNA, the CDR3 is TGTGCCAGCAGACCACAGGACAGGGGAGCTTTCTTT.

As to this clonotype: The junction shows a germline mismatch at one end, possibly a read error. The chain employs TRBV5-1 and TRBJ1-4, with 7 bases that match TRBD1. This CDR3 has 15 residues. Per germline, CDR1 SGHRS and CDR2 YFSETQ. The CDR3 sequence: CASSVQTGNNGKLFF. Written as DNA, the CDR3 is TGCGCCAGCAGCGTGCAGACAGGGAATAATGGAAAACTGTTTTTT.

This clonotype was detected ten times or more. V gene TRBV7-2 combines with J gene TRBJ2-3; 9 nucleotides line up with TRBD1. V lost 3 bases and J lost 0; bases outside the gene matches: 16. The germline V gene has CDR1 SGHTA and CDR2 FQGNSA. The CDR3 has 20 residues. This CDR3 is CASSFRGTGLVSTSTDTQYF. The CDR3 DNA is TGTGCCAGCAGCTTTAGAGGGACAGGGTTGGTCAGCACTAGCACAGATACGCAGTATTTT.

This clonotype occurred many times. The chain combines TRBV7-9 with TRBJ1-4; 8 nucleotides align to TRBD1. Germline values: CDR1 SEHNR, CDR2 FQNEAQ (reference sequence). This CDR3 spans 16 amino acids. J lost 5 bases, V lost 5 bases, and 10 bases had no gene match. The CDR3: CASSDGQGPTNEKLFF. The CDR3 coding sequence is TGTGCCAGCAGCGATGGACAGGGACCTACGAATGAAAAACTGTTTTTT. Supplemented by reference TRBV7-9 and TRBJ1-4, the full variable domain reads DTGVSQNPRHKITKRGQNVTFRCDPISEHNRLYWYRQTLGQGPEFLTYFQNEAQLEKSRLLSDRFSAERPKGSFSTLEIQRTEQGDSAMYLCASSDGQGPTNEKLFFGSGTQLSVL.

V is TRBV12-3 or TRBV12-4 and J is TRBJ1-1, with 8 bases matching TRBD1. The CDR3 is 15 amino acids. After removal of 6 bases from V and 4 bases from J, the junction contained 10 bases not matched to a gene. CDR3 amino acids: CASSPGQGGGTEAFF. The CDR3 region has the DNA TGTGCCAGCAGCCCCGGACAGGGTGGAGGCACTGAAGCTTTCTTT.

V usage is TRBV6-5 and J usage is TRBJ2-7; 8 bases line up with TRBD1. Germline V gives CDR1 MNHEY, CDR2 SVGAGI. Unmatched junction bases numbered 3, after V lost 0 bases and J lost 2 bases. The CDR3 runs to 15 residues. CDR3 protein: CASSYSPGGPYEQYF. The CDR3 region has the DNA TGTGCCAGCAGTTACTCCCCAGGGGGCCCCTACGAGCAGTACTTC.

V is TRBV18 and J is TRBJ2-3; 9 bases match TRBD1. Trimming at V came to 1 base and at J to 3 bases, leaving 11 bases not matched to a gene. The CDR3 has 18 residues. CDR1 and CDR2 from the germline V gene are KGHSH and LQKENI. The CDR3, as DNA: TGTGCCAGCTCACCACTAAAGAAGACAGGGGGGCGGACAGATACGCAGTATTTT. It specifies CASSPLKKTGGRTDTQYF.

A remark on this clonotype: Its ends do not fully match the called genes, so a read error is possible. V and J are TRBV28 and TRBJ1-3; D gene ambiguous. The CDR3 is made up of 12 amino acids. Germline values: CDR1 MDHEN, CDR2 SYDVKM. Here the CDR3 DNA reads TGTTCCAGCCGGAGCTCTGGAAACACCATATATTTT. Its translation: CSSRSSGNTIYF.

This clonotype occurred many times. The CDR3 loop is CATASPVRESGNTIYF. Here the CDR3 DNA reads TGTGCCACCGCTTCACCGGTGCGGGAATCTGGAAACACCATATATTTT. This chain links TRBV7-9 with TRBJ1-3; D not resolved. The V gene's germline CDR1 is SEHNR and CDR2 FQNEAQ (reference sequence). V gave up 10 bases and J gave up 1 base, with 20 bases separating them. The length of the CDR3 is 16 residues.

This clonotype was observed at least ten times. The CDR3 DNA reads TGTGCCAGCAGCCCCCAGTCCTTTGGGGGCTCCGAAGCTTTCTTT. It is translated as CASSPQSFGGSEAFF. The J gene is TRBJ1-1, the V gene TRBV9, with a weak D call TRBD1 (6 bases). The CDR3 is 15 residues long. V was cut by 4 bases and J by 8 bases, with 21 bases left in between. Germline V gene sequence: CDR1 SGDLS, CDR2 YYNGEE.

This clonotype was seen many times. This chain links TRBV12-5 with TRBJ1-1, with 10 nucleotides matching TRBD1. CDR1 and CDR2 (germline): LGHNT, FRNRAP. This CDR3 contains 15 residues. V trimming: 8 bases; J trimming: 1 base; junction bases outside the gene matches: 7. The CDR3 region has the DNA TGTGCTAGTTGGGACAGGGGATTTTGGAACACTGAAGCTTTCTTT. It codes for CASWDRGFWNTEAFF.

A few counts support this clonotype. The chain employs TRBV12-3 or TRBV12-4 and TRBJ1-2, with 8 bases identical to TRBD1. The CDR3 length is 13 residues. The V and J ends lost 6 bases and 8 bases, in that order; junction bases with no gene match: 8. The CDR3 reads CASRSQGARGYTF. In DNA, the CDR3 is TGTGCCAGCAGATCCCAGGGGGCGAGGGGCTACACCTTC.

This clonotype was seen a few times. Sequence at one end of the junction differs from germline and may be a read error. The chain recombines TRBV5-1 with TRBJ2-3; 7 positions match TRBD1. Germline CDR1 reads SGHRS; CDR2 reads YFSETQ. The CDR3 extends over 16 amino acids. The CDR3 sequence: CACSLFAGQDTDTQYF. For the CDR3, the DNA is TGCGCCTGCAGCTTGTTTGCAGGACAGGACACAGATACGCAGTATTTT.

Only a few counts were recorded for this clonotype. The genes are TRBV27 and TRBJ2-5; 7 bases agree with TRBD2. This CDR3 is built from 16 residues. CDR1 is MNHEY and CDR2 is SMNVEV in the germline V gene (reference sequence). J gave up 2 bases and V 6 bases, and 12 bases lay outside the gene matches. CDR3 protein: CASRLQGPLAQETQYF. CDR3 coding DNA: TGTGCCAGCAGACTCCAGGGTCCACTAGCGCAAGAGACCCAGTACTTC.